The following is a TCR beta chain sequence with its context. This specimen comes from a study of blood T cell repertoires in COVID-19. The V end lost 7 bases, the J end lost 2 bases, and 14 bases lay between the germline ends. Germline values: CDR1 SNHLY, CDR2 FYNNEI. The CDR3 has 14 residues. Original data processing: Quantification of nucleated cells was approximated via reference gene primer amplification. Sequencing used immunoSEQ multiplex PCR; TCRdb keeps in-frame clones, though not all of them. V and J calls and clone size are copied from that table; D and trimming were computed from the DNA. Of fewer than 450,000 clones listed, around 88% are singletons.

Sequences were obtained from peripheral blood. The V call is TRBV2, the J call TRBJ1-1; D not certain. This clonotype was obtained from a woman between 50 and 59 years old with COVID-19, enrolled during active disease. The chain's CDR3 is CASIPDGVNTEAFF. CDR3 coding DNA: TGTGCCAGCATCCCGGACGGGGTAAACACTGAAGCTTTCTTT.